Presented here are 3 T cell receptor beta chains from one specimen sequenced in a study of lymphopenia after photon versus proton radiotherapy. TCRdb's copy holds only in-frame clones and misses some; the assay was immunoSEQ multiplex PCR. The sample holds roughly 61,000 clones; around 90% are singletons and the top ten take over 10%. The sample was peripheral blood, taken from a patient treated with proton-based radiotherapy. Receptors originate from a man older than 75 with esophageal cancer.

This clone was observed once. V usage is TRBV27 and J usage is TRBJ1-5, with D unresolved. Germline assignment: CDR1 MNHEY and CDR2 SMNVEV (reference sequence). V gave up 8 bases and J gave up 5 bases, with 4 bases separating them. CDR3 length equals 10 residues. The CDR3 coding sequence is TGTGCCAGCGGGTATCAGCCCCAGCATTTT. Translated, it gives CASGYQPQHF.

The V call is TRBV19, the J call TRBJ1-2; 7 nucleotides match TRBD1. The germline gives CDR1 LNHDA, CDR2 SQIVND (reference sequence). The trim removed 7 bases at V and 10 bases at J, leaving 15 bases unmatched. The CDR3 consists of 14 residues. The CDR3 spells CASMTGTMASDYTF. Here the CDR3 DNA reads TGTGCCAGTATGACAGGGACTATGGCTTCTGACTACACCTTC.

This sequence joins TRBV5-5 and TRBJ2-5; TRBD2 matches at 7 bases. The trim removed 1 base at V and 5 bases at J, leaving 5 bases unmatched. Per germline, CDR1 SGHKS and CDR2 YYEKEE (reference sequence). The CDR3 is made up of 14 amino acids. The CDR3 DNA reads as TGTGCCAGCAGCTTGCGGGAGGCGGGGGAGACCCAGTACTTC. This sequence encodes CASSLREAGETQYF.